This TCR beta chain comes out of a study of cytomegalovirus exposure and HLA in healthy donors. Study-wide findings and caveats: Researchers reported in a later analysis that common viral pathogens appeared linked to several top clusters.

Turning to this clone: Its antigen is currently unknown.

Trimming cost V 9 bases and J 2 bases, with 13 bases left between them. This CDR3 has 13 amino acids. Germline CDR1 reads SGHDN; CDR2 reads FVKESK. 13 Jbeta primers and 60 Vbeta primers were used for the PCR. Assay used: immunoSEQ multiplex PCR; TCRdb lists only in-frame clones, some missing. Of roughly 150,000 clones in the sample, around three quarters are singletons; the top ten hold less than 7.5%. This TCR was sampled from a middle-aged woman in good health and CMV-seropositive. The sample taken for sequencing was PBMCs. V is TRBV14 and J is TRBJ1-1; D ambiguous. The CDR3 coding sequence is TGTGCCAGTTCCCAGGAACATAACACTGAAGCTTTCTTT. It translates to CASSQEHNTEAFF.